This TCR beta chain was identified in a study of blood T cell repertoires in COVID-19. This clone was counted once. Germline V gene lookup returns CDR1 SGHVS and CDR2 FQNEAQ. The CDR3 length is 15 residues. V was clipped by 7 bases and J by 6 bases, with 19 bases between them. This table comes from immunoSEQ multiplex PCR, and its TCRdb copy is limited to in-frame clones, with some not included. The repertoire has approximately 170,000 clones, 75% to 90% of them found once; the top ten carry approximately 4%. The J gene is TRBJ1-5, the V gene TRBV7-8; D perhaps matches TRBD1 (6 bases). This TCR was recovered from a woman between 45 and 60 years old who had recovered from COVID-19. Sample: PBMCs or T cells enriched from blood (not recorded which). The DNA of the CDR3 is TGTGCCAGCACCATAGGGCAGGGAGGGGGTCAGCCCCAGCATTTT. This gives the protein CASTIGQGGGQPQHF. The full variable domain, completed using reference TRBV7-8 and TRBJ1-5, is GAGVSQSPRYKVAKRGQDVALRCDPISGHVSLFWYQQALGQGPEFLTYFQNEAQLDKSGLPSDRFFAERPEGSVSTLKIQRTQQEDSAVYLCASTIGQGGGQPQHFGDGTRLSIL.